This T cell receptor beta chain is from a study of radiotherapy plus CTLA-4 blockade in lung cancer. For the study at large: Disease control was present in roughly 29% of patients, and objective responses in under 20%. Study conclusions and caveats: The study found tumor-derived TCR clones expanded in blood after radiotherapy plus ipilimumab. Early clone dynamics of blood T cells, plus interferon-beta, reportedly predicted response best.

As for this clone: The antigen remains unidentified.

The method was immunoSEQ multiplex PCR; TCRdb's version includes in-frame clones alone and lacks a portion of them. This sample has around 82,000 clones, with around 80% found just once. Germline CDR1 reads GTSNPN; CDR2 reads SVGIG (reference sequence). Trimming stripped 3 bases from V and 5 bases from J, with 19 bases between. The CDR3 contains 15 residues. The chain joins TRBV30 to TRBJ2-5; either TRBD1 or TRBD2 may supply D (6 bases each). Sequenced here: peripheral blood, sampled from a patient treated with radiotherapy plus ipilimumab. This receptor was obtained from a human donor with non-small cell lung cancer who had stable disease on radiotherapy plus ipilimumab. The CDR3 DNA follows: TGTGCCTGGAGGTCTCAGGGGCGGGCGGGGGAGACCCAGTACTTC. It is translated as CAWRSQGRAGETQYF.